These 7 T cell receptor beta chains originate from one sample sequenced in a study of cytomegalovirus exposure and HLA in healthy donors. Researchers ran the PCR with 60 Vbeta and 13 Jbeta primers. TCRdb's copy holds only in-frame clones and misses some; the assay was immunoSEQ multiplex PCR. The data contain more than 100,000 clones, around 77% of them seen just once; the ten biggest clones take up approximately 4.3%. The sample taken for sequencing was PBMCs. All receptors derive from a man between 45 and 60 years old in good health and CMV-seropositive.

This chain uses TRBV28 with TRBJ1-6, with TRBD1 identical over 12 bases. The V gene's germline CDR1 is MDHEN and CDR2 SYDVKM. There are 16 residues in the CDR3. V trimming: 8 bases; J trimming: 7 bases; junction bases outside the gene matches: 9. DNA of the CDR3: TGTGCCAGCCGTAATTGGGGACAGGGGGCAAATTCACCCCTCCACTTT. This gives the protein CASRNWGQGANSPLHF.

This sequence joins TRBV2 and TRBJ2-7; 10 bases fit TRBD2. CDR1 is SNHLY and CDR2 is FYNNEI in the germline V gene. J was trimmed by 2 bases and V by 3 bases; bases with no gene match: 7. The CDR3 sequence is 16 residues long. CDR3 sequence: CASSDHLAGVAYEQYF. CDR3 nucleotide sequence: TGTGCCAGCAGTGACCACCTAGCGGGGGTTGCCTACGAGCAGTACTTC.

The chain is built from TRBV4-2 and TRBJ2-1; 10 bases fit TRBD2. In germline, CDR1 is LGHNA, CDR2 YNFKEQ. The CDR3 covers 18 residues. The V segment lost 2 bases and the J segment 4 bases; nucleotides outside the gene matches: 11. CDR3 in DNA: TGTGCCAGCAGCCAAAGTATAGGGCTAGCGGGAGTTTACAATGAGCAGTTCTTC. Its translation: CASSQSIGLAGVYNEQFF.

The rearrangement joins TRBV19 to TRBJ2-7, with 7 nucleotides matching TRBD1. The CDR3 sequence is 14 residues long. Trimming removed 5 bases from V and 4 bases from J; junction bases left unmatched: 8. Germline-derived CDR1 and CDR2 are LNHDA and SQIVND (reference sequence). CDR3 protein: CASSHRDRPYEQYF. In DNA form, the CDR3 reads TGTGCCAGTAGTCACCGGGACAGACCATACGAGCAGTACTTC.

This clone has only a few counts. The chain uses TRBV28 and TRBJ2-3; 10 positions agree with TRBD2. This CDR3 is 17 amino acids long. V shed 5 bases, J shed 1 base, and the junction held 9 bases outside the gene matches. Germline values: CDR1 MDHEN, CDR2 SYDVKM. CDR3 protein: CASSTIRTSGRTDTQYF. In DNA, the CDR3 is TGTGCCAGCAGTACGATTCGGACTAGCGGCCGCACAGATACGCAGTATTTT.

The V and J genes are TRBV5-1 and TRBJ2-5; D might be TRBD1 (5 bases). The CDR3 length is 15 residues. Germline loops: CDR1 SGHRS, CDR2 YFSETQ. V was cut by 4 bases and J by 1 base, with 14 bases left in between. CDR3 DNA sequence: TGCGCCAGCAGCCAAACAGGAATGGCCCAAGAGACCCAGTACTTC. It is translated as CASSQTGMAQETQYF. The full variable domain, in which reference TRBV5-1 and TRBJ2-5 provide the parts outside the CDR3, is KAGVTQTPRYLIKTRGQQVTLSCSPISGHRSVSWYQQTPGQGLQFLFEYFSETQRNKGNFPGRFSGRQFSNSRSEMNVSTLELGDSALYLCASSQTGMAQETQYFGPGTRLLVL.

The chain carries TRBV5-4 and TRBJ2-7, with 9 bases aligning to TRBD1. Germline V lookup: CDR1 SGHNT, CDR2 YYREEE (reference sequence). The CDR3 loop spans 18 amino acids. Trimming at V came to 4 bases and at J to 3 bases, leaving 17 bases not matched to a gene. In DNA form, the CDR3 reads TGTGCCAGCAGCCCGGCCAGGACAGGGGCCGCCGGGTTCTACGAGCAGTACTTC. It translates to CASSPARTGAAGFYEQYF.